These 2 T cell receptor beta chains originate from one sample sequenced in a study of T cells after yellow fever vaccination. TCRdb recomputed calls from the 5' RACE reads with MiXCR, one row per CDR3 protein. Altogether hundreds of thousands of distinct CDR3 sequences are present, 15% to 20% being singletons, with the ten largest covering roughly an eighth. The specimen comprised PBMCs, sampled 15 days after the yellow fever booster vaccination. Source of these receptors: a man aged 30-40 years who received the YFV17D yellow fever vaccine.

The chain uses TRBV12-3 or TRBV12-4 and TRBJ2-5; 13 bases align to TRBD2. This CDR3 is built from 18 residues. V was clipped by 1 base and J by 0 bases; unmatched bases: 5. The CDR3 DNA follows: TGTGCCAGCAGTTTAGTGGGACTAGCGGGGCAAGACCAAGAGACCCAGTACTTC. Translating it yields CASSLVGLAGQDQETQYF.

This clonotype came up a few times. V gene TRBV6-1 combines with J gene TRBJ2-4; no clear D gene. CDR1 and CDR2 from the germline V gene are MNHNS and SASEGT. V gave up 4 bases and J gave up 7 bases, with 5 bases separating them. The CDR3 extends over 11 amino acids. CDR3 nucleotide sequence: TGTGCCAGCAGTGCGTTGAACATTCAGTACTTC. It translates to CASSALNIQYF.